This T cell receptor (beta chain) was profiled in a study of spatial heterogeneity in lung cancer. About the study: In cases with available follow-up PBMC samples, these were sequenced at a median of around 2 years after resection. A unique TCR and UMI combination showed up more than ten times in raw reads, on average.

The sample holds many counts of this clonotype. TCRdb processed the 5' RACE reads anew with MiXCR; each CDR3 protein has one entry. This table has 30,000 to 35,000 distinct CDR3 sequences, about 9.4% appearing once. This CDR3 comprises 15 residues. Germline V gene data show CDR1 as DFQATT and CDR2 as SNEGSKA (reference sequence). V was shortened by 3 bases and J by 5 bases, with 17 bases between the two germline ends. Time point given: blood at routine non-recurrence follow-up after resection. Tumor, nontumor lung or frozen PBMC supplied whole RNA that was sequenced unsorted. The clonotype comes from a female donor with early-stage non-small cell lung cancer. This material consisted of PBMCs, taken at follow-up. The V gene is TRBV20-1, the J gene TRBJ1-5; D uncertain. CDR3: CSASSEPLLYQPQHF. The CDR3 DNA sequence: TGCAGTGCTAGTTCCGAGCCACTCCTCTATCAGCCCCAGCATTTT.